What follows are 12 T cell receptor beta chains derived from one specimen sequenced in a study of shared clonotypes between healthy human individuals. Profiling relied on immunoSEQ multiplex PCR, and the TCRdb table lists in-frame clones only, not all of them. The top ten hold around 0.4% of the sample, which has approximately 2.1 million clones, 85% to 95% seen once. Sequencing input: naive CD4+ T cells from PBMCs. As for subset: CD45RA+ positively selected. Receptors were obtained from a young man in good health. Some clones in this sample may be carry-over from other donors' samples.

This clone was recorded only once. The chain is built from TRBV6-1 and TRBJ1-1; no reliable D call. There are 13 residues in the CDR3. V lost 3 bases, J lost 11 bases, and 16 bases lay in between. The V gene's germline CDR1 is MNHNS and CDR2 SASEGT. The CDR3 DNA reads as TGTGCCAGCAGTGATTTGCCCGCTGCCTTGGCTTTCTTT. This encodes CASSDLPAALAFF.

The chain has TRBV10-1 and TRBJ2-1, with 7 bases matching TRBD2. After removal of 6 bases from V and 7 bases from J, the junction contained 30 bases not matched to a gene. Germline V CDR1 and CDR2: WNHNN, SYGVQD (reference sequence). The CDR3 is made up of 21 amino acids. In DNA, the CDR3 is TGCGCCAGCAGAAGACTAGCTACCCGGCGGGAGCGAGGTTCCCGAAGGAATGAGCAGTTCTTC. Translation gives CASRRLATRRERGSRRNEQFF.

This clone was seen a single time. This rearrangement joins TRBV6-5 to TRBJ2-7; possible D gene TRBD1, 7 bases. Trimming removed 5 bases from V and 7 bases from J, with 18 bases in between. Germline V gene lookup returns CDR1 MNHEY and CDR2 SVGAGI. This CDR3 is 14 amino acids long. The CDR3 reads CASSRQGGWNEQYF. DNA of the CDR3: TGTGCCAGCAGTCGACAGGGAGGTTGGAATGAGCAGTACTTC.

V is TRBV5-1 and J is TRBJ1-1; 8 nucleotides match TRBD1. CDR3 length: 15 residues. Trimming removed 0 bases from V and 5 bases from J; junction bases left unmatched: 6. CDR1 is SGHRS and CDR2 is YFSETQ in the germline V gene. In nucleotides, the CDR3 is TGCGCCAGCAGCTTGGCGGACAGGGAACATACTGAAGCTTTCTTT. Translation: CASSLADREHTEAFF.

The J gene is TRBJ2-3, the V gene TRBV18; maybe TRBD2 (5 bases). This CDR3 is 14 amino acids long. Germline CDR1 KGHSH, CDR2 LQKENI. V was clipped by 0 bases and J by 7 bases, with 11 bases between them. CDR3 coding DNA: TGTGCCAGCTCACCACCGTCTAGCTTCAATACGCAGTATTTT. Translation: CASSPPSSFNTQYF.

This rearrangement joins TRBV19 to TRBJ1-5, with D unclear. V lost 8 bases and J 2 bases, leaving 16 bases between the germline ends. The length of the CDR3 is 15 residues. CDR1 is LNHDA and CDR2 is SQIVND in the germline V gene (reference sequence). The CDR3 sequence: CASGAGGSGNQPQHF. DNA of the CDR3: TGTGCCAGTGGAGCGGGTGGCAGTGGCAATCAGCCCCAGCATTTT.

V is TRBV13 and J is TRBJ1-4, with 9 nucleotides matching TRBD1. With 3 bases clipped from V and 5 bases from J, the junction kept 7 bases outside the gene matches. Germline V lookup: CDR1 PRHDT, CDR2 FYEKMQ (reference sequence). The CDR3 contains 16 residues. CDR3 nucleotide sequence: TGTGCCAGCAGCTTGGGACAGGGTTGGGGAAATGAAAAACTGTTTTTT. Its translation: CASSLGQGWGNEKLFF.

The V call is TRBV14, the J call TRBJ2-5; D ambiguous. Germline CDR1 reads SGHDN; CDR2 reads FVKESK. The CDR3 totals 12 residues. V lost 4 bases to trimming and J lost 5 bases, with 8 bases between them. CDR3 region: CASSRGRETQYF. The CDR3 DNA reads TGTGCCAGCAGCCGAGGACGCGAGACCCAGTACTTC.

This clone turned up a few times. Other nucleotide sequences in the sample specify the same CDR3. The CDR3 loop is CASSPTGMNTEAFF. In DNA form, the CDR3 reads TGTGCCAGCAGTCCGACAGGTATGAACACTGAAGCTTTCTTT. This rearrangement joins TRBV28 to TRBJ1-1; possibly TRBD1 for D (6 bases). V shed 5 bases and J shed 0 bases, with 10 bases lying between them. The CDR3 spans 14 residues. Germline V gives CDR1 MDHEN, CDR2 SYDVKM.

The table lists this clone with a count of one. The chain is built from TRBV5-1 and TRBJ1-1, with 7 bases fitting TRBD1. The CDR3 runs to 13 residues. Trimming at V came to 4 bases and at J to 9 bases, leaving 9 bases not matched to a gene. The germline gives CDR1 SGHRS, CDR2 YFSETQ. CDR3 in DNA: TGCGCCAGCAGCCTAAGTCCGACAGGGAAAGCTTTCTTT. As protein: CASSLSPTGKAFF.

The V gene is TRBV28, the J gene TRBJ1-5; a possible D gene is TRBD1 (6 bases). The CDR3 is 16 residues long. CDR1 is MDHEN and CDR2 is SYDVKM in the germline V gene. V was cut by 3 bases and J by 1 base, with 13 bases left in between. CDR3 amino acids: CASSLGGLLSNQPQHF. The DNA for the CDR3 is TGTGCCAGCAGTTTGGGGGGGCTACTGAGCAATCAGCCCCAGCATTTT.

The chain couples TRBV2 to TRBJ2-7, with D perhaps TRBD2 (5 bases). The CDR3 has 13 amino acids. Trimming removed 4 bases at V and 7 bases at J, with 14 bases between. Germline assignment: CDR1 SNHLY and CDR2 FYNNEI. This CDR3 reads CASSGVGPGEQYF. CDR3 coding DNA: TGTGCCAGCAGTGGTGTAGGGCCGGGGGAGCAGTACTTC.